These 23 T cell receptor beta chains came from one sample sequenced in a study of CD8 T cells in ankylosing spondylitis (TCRdb year 2017). Their cognate antigens are unknown. The library was generated by 5' RACE. Sequencing relied on an Illumina HiSeq 2500. The raw public reads went through TCRdb reprocessing: fastp at Q25, MiXCR clone calling, in-frame beta chains kept. Rows are unified per CDR3 protein, each entry keeping the most common DNA and genes. Here the sample has about 460,000 distinct CDR3 sequences; roughly 5% occur a single time. Around 3.5% of the sample lies in the top ten. Beyond this particular receptor, the publication reports: Blood from ankylosing spondylitis patients appeared to be characterized by a TCR beta motif made up of several highly homologous amino acid variants.

Sequenced material: blood, either unsorted or a sorted T cell fraction (not recorded which). The receptors shown here come from a male donor with ankylosing spondylitis.

This clonotype was recorded many times. This chain joins TRBV5-6 and TRBJ2-1, with 8 bases fitting TRBD1. This CDR3 contains 18 residues. Germline V lookup: CDR1 SGHDT, CDR2 YYEEEE. V was pared by 4 bases and J by 5 bases, with 17 bases of the junction left unmatched. The DNA for the CDR3 is TGTGCCAGCAGCCCTTCCAGGGCCGCAGGGGGCTTCAACAATGAGCAGTTCTTC. It encodes CASSPSRAAGGFNNEQFF.

This clonotype came up many times. The chain uses TRBV27 and TRBJ1-2; D remains ambiguous. The CDR3 extends over 14 amino acids. Trimming cost V 0 bases and J 4 bases, with 9 bases left between them. The germline CDR1 and CDR2 sequences are MNHEY and SMNVEV (reference sequence). The CDR3 nucleotides read TGTGCCAGCAGTTTATCTGGCACTTTCTATGGCTACACCTTC. As protein: CASSLSGTFYGYTF.

This clonotype was seen more than once but under ten times. The genes are TRBV7-9 and TRBJ2-7; 8 nucleotides align to TRBD1. V was clipped by 5 bases and J by 3 bases; unmatched bases: 6. CDR1 SEHNR and CDR2 FQNEAQ come from the germline V gene (reference sequence). CDR3 length: 14 amino acids. The CDR3 protein is CASSPRQGFYEQYF. The DNA of the CDR3 is TGTGCCAGCAGCCCTAGACAGGGGTTCTACGAGCAGTACTTC. Full variable domain (remainder filled in from reference TRBV7-9 and TRBJ2-7): DTGVSQNPRHKITKRGQNVTFRCDPISEHNRLYWYRQTLGQGPEFLTYFQNEAQLEKSRLLSDRFSAERPKGSFSTLEIQRTEQGDSAMYLCASSPRQGFYEQYFGPGTRLTVT.

This clonotype was seen a handful of times. This sequence joins TRBV5-1 and TRBJ2-7; weak D call: TRBD2 (5 bases). Trimming took off 5 bases at V and 2 bases at J, with 11 bases between the two ends. Germline lookup yields CDR1 SGHRS and CDR2 YFSETQ. The CDR3 spans 13 residues. The CDR3 loop reads CASRPGLTYEQYF. The CDR3 nucleotides are TGCGCCAGCAGACCTGGACTTACCTACGAGCAGTACTTC.

The chain joins TRBV5-6 to TRBJ2-1; no firm D call. This CDR3 has 12 residues. Germline assignment: CDR1 SGHDT and CDR2 YYEEEE. V lost 2 bases and J 7 bases, leaving 7 bases between the germline ends. The CDR3 reads CASSFIKNEQFF. The CDR3 bases are TGTGCCAGCAGCTTTATAAAGAATGAGCAGTTCTTC.

This clonotype was picked up many times. The chain combines TRBV4-1 with TRBJ2-4; D is ambiguous. The CDR3 spans 16 residues. With 0 bases removed from V and 0 bases from J, the gap between germline ends came to 9 bases. Per the germline V gene, CDR1 is MGHRA and CDR2 is YSYEKL. The CDR3 reads CASSQEIGIAKNIQYF. The CDR3 DNA reads as TGCGCCAGCAGCCAAGAAATTGGGATAGCCAAAAACATTCAGTACTTC.

The rearrangement links TRBV16 to TRBJ2-2; D gene uncertain. CDR3 length equals 15 residues. Trimming shortened V by 5 bases and J by 1 base, and 11 bases separated the two germline ends. Germline CDR1 reads KGHSY; CDR2 reads FQNENV. CDR3 nucleotides: TGTGCCAGCAGCAACATCTGGGGGAACACCGGGGAGCTGTTTTTT. It translates to CASSNIWGNTGELFF.

This clonotype was counted ten times or more. CDR3 coding DNA: TGTGCCAGCAGTTCCCCGGGGGCAGATTACAATGAGCAGTTCTTC. It encodes CASSSPGADYNEQFF. The chain links TRBV6-2 or TRBV6-3 to TRBJ2-1; the D call may be TRBD1 or TRBD2 (6 bases each). Germline loops: CDR1 MNHEY, CDR2 SVGEGT. The CDR3 is 15 amino acids. Trimming pared 4 bases from V and 4 bases from J, leaving 14 bases between.

This clonotype occurred many times. The chain is built from TRBV28 and TRBJ1-2; tentative D call: TRBD1 (6 bases). The CDR3 extends over 13 amino acids. The germline V gene has CDR1 MDHEN and CDR2 SYDVKM. V lost 6 bases and J 4 bases, leaving 12 bases between the germline ends. The CDR3 loop reads CASRGDNLYGYTF. As DNA, the CDR3 is TGTGCCAGCAGGGGGGACAACCTCTATGGCTACACCTTC.

This clonotype occurred many times. The rearrangement uses TRBV5-1 and TRBJ1-3, with 7 bases matching TRBD1. The CDR3 spans 16 residues. Trimming took 4 bases from V and 2 from J; bases not matched to a gene: 9. Germline CDR1 and CDR2: SGHRS and YFSETQ. The CDR3 DNA reads TGCGCCAGCAGCGACGACAGGGTCAGGACTGGAAACACCATATATTTT. Translation gives CASSDDRVRTGNTIYF.

This clonotype showed up many times. CDR3 sequence: CATSLSARGETQYF. The CDR3, as DNA: TGTGCCACCTCCCTCTCGGCGCGGGGAGAGACCCAGTACTTC. The chain couples TRBV6-1 to TRBJ2-5, with D tentatively TRBD2 (6 bases). Germline CDR1 MNHNS, CDR2 SASEGT. The CDR3 is made up of 14 amino acids. The V gene lost 10 bases and the J gene lost 4 bases, with 19 bases spanning the gap.

Remarks on this clonotype: Germline and junction disagree at one end, which may indicate a read error. This rearrangement joins TRBV7-7 to TRBJ2-3, with no clear D. Germline V gene lookup returns CDR1 SSHAT and CDR2 FNYEAQ (reference sequence). The CDR3 is 15 residues long. CDR3 nucleotide sequence: TGTGCTAGCAGCTTAAGCTCATCTAGCACAGATACGCAGTATTTT. This translates into CASSLSSSSTDTQYF.

Turning to this clonotype: Since a much larger clone is just one base distant, this may be a read error. V is TRBV11-1 and J is TRBJ2-7, with 7 bases matching TRBD1. CDR3 length: 12 amino acids. Per germline, CDR1 SGHAT and CDR2 FQDESV (reference sequence). DNA for the CDR3: TGTGCCGGCAGCCAAGGGACAGTCGAGCAGTACTTC. Its translation is CAGSQGTVEQYF.

In this sample, this clonotype turned up many times. The chain combines TRBV7-2 with TRBJ1-3; D not resolved. V was cut by 3 bases and J by 3 bases, with 3 bases left in between. The CDR3 sequence is 12 residues long. Looked up from germline, CDR1 is SGHTA and CDR2 is FQGNSA. CDR3 sequence reads: CASSFIGNTIYF. The CDR3 DNA sequence: TGTGCCAGCAGCTTTATTGGAAACACCATATATTTT.

This clonotype turned up a few times. The chain carries TRBV28 and TRBJ2-5; D not resolved. Germline V gives CDR1 MDHEN, CDR2 SYDVKM. The CDR3 sequence is 14 residues long. Between the trimmed V and J ends, which lost 5 bases and 4 bases, there was a span of 14 bases. The CDR3 region is CASSPPALGETQYF. CDR3 nucleotide sequence: TGTGCCAGCAGTCCCCCGGCACTTGGAGAGACCCAGTACTTC.

This clonotype was recorded many times. This chain uses TRBV7-2 with TRBJ2-7, with 7 bases matching TRBD1. J was trimmed by 4 bases and V by 7 bases; bases with no gene match: 10. This CDR3 contains 14 residues. CDR1 SGHTA and CDR2 FQGNSA come from the germline V gene. The DNA of the CDR3 is TGTGCCAGCACCAAAACCTCACAGGGGTACGAGCAGTACTTC. This sequence encodes CASTKTSQGYEQYF.

This clonotype was seen repeatedly, ten times or more. The V call is TRBV29-1, the J call TRBJ1-5; D gene ambiguous. This CDR3 comprises 12 residues. Per germline, CDR1 SQVTM and CDR2 ANQGSEA. Trimming left V 6 bases short and J 2 bases short, with 8 bases between. The CDR3 spells CSVRWGNQPQHF. The CDR3 region has the DNA TGCAGCGTGCGTTGGGGCAATCAGCCCCAGCATTTT.

The chain uses TRBV4-3 and TRBJ2-3, with 7 bases identical to TRBD2. The J segment lost 1 base and the V segment lost 8 bases, leaving 12 bases of the junction unmatched. Germline CDR1 LGHNA, CDR2 YSLEER. The CDR3 is made up of 16 amino acids. The CDR3 DNA reads TGCGCCAGCTCCTCCCTAAGTCGGGGGGGCACAGATACGCAGTATTTT. It encodes CASSSLSRGGTDTQYF.

This clonotype was seen repeatedly, ten times or more. The chain links TRBV6-2 or TRBV6-3 to TRBJ2-2; tentatively, D is TRBD1 (6 bases). Germline V gives CDR1 MNHEY, CDR2 SVGEGT. Trimming stripped 3 bases from V and 3 bases from J, with 23 bases between. This CDR3 is 19 amino acids long. The CDR3 protein is CASSYRQARVRVYTGELFF. CDR3 DNA: TGTGCCAGCAGTTATCGACAGGCGAGGGTCAGGGTTTACACCGGGGAGCTGTTTTTT.

The chain uses TRBV6-2 or TRBV6-3 and TRBJ1-1, with TRBD1 matching 7 bases. CDR1 MNHEY and CDR2 SVGEGT come from the germline V gene. The CDR3 is made up of 16 amino acids. Trimming at V came to 0 bases and at J to 4 bases, leaving 8 bases not matched to a gene. CDR3 sequence reads: CASSYSRGGRITEAFF. CDR3 coding DNA: TGTGCCAGCAGTTACTCGAGAGGGGGCCGGATCACTGAAGCTTTCTTT.

This clonotype was picked up many times. The rearrangement joins TRBV27 to TRBJ1-6; D is undetermined. The CDR3 is made up of 14 amino acids. Trimming took 3 bases from V and 7 from J, leaving 10 bases between them. The germline gives CDR1 MNHEY, CDR2 SMNVEV (reference sequence). The CDR3 spells CASSFTDYNSPLHF. CDR3 sequence (DNA): TGTGCCAGCAGTTTTACAGACTACAATTCACCCCTCCACTTT.

This clonotype was picked up many times. This sequence joins TRBV20-1 and TRBJ2-2; D is uncertain. Germline assignment: CDR1 DFQATT and CDR2 SNEGSKA (reference sequence). V was clipped by 5 bases and J by 2 bases, with 6 bases between them. This CDR3 comprises 12 residues. CDR3 coding DNA: TGCAGTGCTTACCATAACACCGGGGAGCTGTTTTTT. Protein: CSAYHNTGELFF.

This chain joins TRBV29-1 and TRBJ1-2, with D possibly TRBD1 on 6 matching bases. Between the trimmed V and J ends, which lost 7 bases and 6 bases, there was a span of 15 bases. CDR1 is SQVTM, CDR2 ANQGSEA, per germline. CDR3 length: 12 residues. The CDR3 DNA follows: TGCAGCGGGCACTCAGGGGAAGATGGCTACACCTTC. Translated, it gives CSGHSGEDGYTF.